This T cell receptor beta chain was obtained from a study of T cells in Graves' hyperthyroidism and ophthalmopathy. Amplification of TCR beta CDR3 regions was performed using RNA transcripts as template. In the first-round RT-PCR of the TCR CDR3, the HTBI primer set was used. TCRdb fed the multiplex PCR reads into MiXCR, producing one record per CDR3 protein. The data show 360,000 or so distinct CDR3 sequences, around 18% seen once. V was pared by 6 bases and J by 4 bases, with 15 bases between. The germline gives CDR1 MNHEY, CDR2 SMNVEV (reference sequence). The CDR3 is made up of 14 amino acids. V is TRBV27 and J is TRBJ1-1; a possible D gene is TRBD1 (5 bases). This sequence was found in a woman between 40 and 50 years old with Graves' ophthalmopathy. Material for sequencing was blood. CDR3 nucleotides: TGTGCCAGCAGCCGGACAATCCCCCTCACTGAAGCTTTCTTT. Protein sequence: CASSRTIPLTEAFF.